The rows below give T cell receptor beta chains drawn from one sample of a study of long-term antiretroviral therapy in people with HIV. This table comes from immunoSEQ multiplex PCR, and its TCRdb copy is limited to in-frame clones, with some not included. This repertoire shows more than 20,000 clones, more than 80% found once; its top ten account for roughly 18%. This sample comprised unsorted PBMCs, obtained 0.5 years before starting antiretroviral therapy. Receptor source: a man aged 40-55 years with HIV. Each CDR3 is given with its conserved first and last residue. The D gene is left open where the match is weak. A row's size may be missing; if present it is once, few, many or a size class.

d_gene: .; v_gene: TRBV7-6; j_gene: TRBJ2-5; abundance: .; CDR3nt: TGTGCCAGCAGCTTAATAAGGGGGAGGGAGACCCAGTACTTC; CDR3aa: CASSLIRGRETQYF
d_gene: .; v_gene: TRBV25-1; j_gene: TRBJ1-1; abundance: .; CDR3nt: TGTGCCAGCAGTGAAGGGGGAAACACTGAAGCTTTCTTT; CDR3aa: CASSEGGNTEAFF
d_gene: .; v_gene: TRBV7-2; j_gene: TRBJ2-3; abundance: .; CDR3nt: TGTGCCAGCAGCTTAGAGGGCGGCAGCACAGATACGCAGTATTTT; CDR3aa: CASSLEGGSTDTQYF
d_gene: .; v_gene: TRBV28; j_gene: TRBJ2-7; abundance: .; CDR3nt: TGTGCCAGCCCCTCCGGGCTCCGAAGAGAGCAGTACTTC; CDR3aa: CASPSGLRREQYF
d_gene: .; v_gene: TRBV11-2; j_gene: TRBJ2-1; abundance: .; CDR3nt: TGTGCCAGCAGCTTTCAGACAGGCTACAATGAGCAGTTCTTC; CDR3aa: CASSFQTGYNEQFF
d_gene: .; v_gene: TRBV23-1; j_gene: TRBJ2-7; abundance: .; CDR3nt: TGCGCCAGCAGTCAATTCACAGGGCGCTCCTACGAGCAGTACTTC; CDR3aa: CASSQFTGRSYEQYF
d_gene: .; v_gene: TRBV18; j_gene: TRBJ1-5; abundance: .; CDR3nt: TGTGCCAGCTCACCCGACAGAAATCAGCCCCAGCATTTT; CDR3aa: CASSPDRNQPQHF
d_gene: .; v_gene: TRBV7-9; j_gene: TRBJ1-3; abundance: .; CDR3nt: TGTGCCAGCAGCTTAGGAGACACTGGAAACACCATATATTTT; CDR3aa: CASSLGDTGNTIYF
d_gene: TRBD1; v_gene: TRBV28; j_gene: TRBJ1-2; abundance: .; CDR3nt: TGTGCCAGCAGTCAGGCCGGGGACAGCAACTATGGCTACACCTTC; CDR3aa: CASSQAGDSNYGYTF
d_gene: TRBD1; v_gene: TRBV18; j_gene: TRBJ2-5; abundance: .; CDR3nt: TGTGCCAGCTCACCAAACAGGGGGCGAGGTGAGACCCAGTACTTC; CDR3aa: CASSPNRGRGETQYF
d_gene: TRBD1; v_gene: TRBV27; j_gene: TRBJ2-1; abundance: .; CDR3nt: TGTGCCAGCAGATCAGCAGGGACAGGACGCAATGAGCAGTTCTTC; CDR3aa: CASRSAGTGRNEQFF
d_gene: .; v_gene: TRBV28; j_gene: TRBJ2-2; abundance: .; CDR3nt: TGTGCCAGCAGAAGGGGGGCCAACACCGGGGAGCTGTTTTTT; CDR3aa: CASRRGANTGELFF
d_gene: .; v_gene: TRBV5-3; j_gene: TRBJ1-3; abundance: few; CDR3nt: TGTGCCAGCCAGACCGATCCGGGGGGAAACACCATATATTTT; CDR3aa: CASQTDPGGNTIYF
d_gene: TRBD2; v_gene: TRBV30; j_gene: TRBJ2-1; abundance: .; CDR3nt: TGTGCCTGGAGTGTACTAGCGGGGGGGCATGGTGAGCAGTTCTTC; CDR3aa: CAWSVLAGGHGEQFF
d_gene: .; v_gene: TRBV7-2; j_gene: TRBJ1-6; abundance: .; CDR3nt: TGTGCCAGCAGCAGACAGTATAATTCACCCCTCCACTTT; CDR3aa: CASSRQYNSPLHF
d_gene: TRBD1; v_gene: TRBV5-1; j_gene: TRBJ2-7; abundance: .; CDR3nt: TGCGCCAGCAGCTTGGGCGGTCAAACAGGGGTGAGGTCCTACGAGCAGTACTTC; CDR3aa: CASSLGGQTGVRSYEQYF
d_gene: TRBD1; v_gene: TRBV5-1; j_gene: TRBJ1-5; abundance: .; CDR3nt: TGCGCCAGCAGCCCCGAAGGACAGGCTAATCAGCCCCAGCATTTT; CDR3aa: CASSPEGQANQPQHF
d_gene: .; v_gene: TRBV14; j_gene: TRBJ2-3; abundance: .; CDR3nt: TGTGCCAGCAGCCAAGGGAGGACCACCAGGGCGATCACAGATACGCAGTATTTT; CDR3aa: CASSQGRTTRAITDTQYF
d_gene: TRBD2; v_gene: TRBV7-2; j_gene: TRBJ2-7; abundance: .; CDR3nt: TGTGCCAGCAGCGAGACTAGCGGGGGGGCCTACGAGCAGTACTTC; CDR3aa: CASSETSGGAYEQYF
d_gene: .; v_gene: TRBV9; j_gene: TRBJ1-3; abundance: .; CDR3nt: TGTGCCAGCAGCGTAGTCGCAGGGCCAGGAAACACCATATATTTT; CDR3aa: CASSVVAGPGNTIYF
d_gene: TRBD1; v_gene: TRBV2; j_gene: TRBJ1-4; abundance: few; CDR3nt: TGTGCCAGCAGCCGGGACAGGGAGTCATTTACTAATGAAAAACTGTTTTTT; CDR3aa: CASSRDRESFTNEKLFF
d_gene: TRBD1; v_gene: TRBV14; j_gene: TRBJ1-2; abundance: .; CDR3nt: TGTGCCAGCAGCCAATGGACCGGGACAGGGGACGGCTACACCTTC; CDR3aa: CASSQWTGTGDGYTF
d_gene: .; v_gene: TRBV14; j_gene: TRBJ1-1; abundance: .; CDR3nt: TGTGCCAGCAGCCATAATTCAGGGAGGTCCACTGAAGCTTTCTTT; CDR3aa: CASSHNSGRSTEAFF
d_gene: .; v_gene: TRBV5-4; j_gene: TRBJ1-6; abundance: once; CDR3nt: TGTGCCAGCAGCTCCCTTCGGGGCGCGGATTCACCCCTCCACTTT; CDR3aa: CASSSLRGADSPLHF
d_gene: .; v_gene: TRBV6-6; j_gene: TRBJ1-4; abundance: .; CDR3nt: TGTGCCAGCGGGCAGGGAGGGGAAAAACTGTTTTTT; CDR3aa: CASGQGGEKLFF
d_gene: TRBD1; v_gene: TRBV6-6; j_gene: TRBJ1-5; abundance: .; CDR3nt: TGTGCCAGCAGTGGGGACAGGCATCAGCCCCAGCATTTT; CDR3aa: CASSGDRHQPQHF
d_gene: .; v_gene: TRBV2; j_gene: TRBJ2-7; abundance: .; CDR3nt: TGTGCCAGCAGGCTGGGGTACTCCTACGAGCAGTACTTC; CDR3aa: CASRLGYSYEQYF
d_gene: TRBD1; v_gene: TRBV7-2; j_gene: TRBJ1-5; abundance: .; CDR3nt: TGTGCCAGCAGCCCCGGGACAGATTATCAGCCCCAGCATTTT; CDR3aa: CASSPGTDYQPQHF
d_gene: .; v_gene: TRBV7-9; j_gene: TRBJ1-6; abundance: few; CDR3nt: TGTGCCAGCAGCCCCGAACGGGCGAATTCACCCCTCCACTTT; CDR3aa: CASSPERANSPLHF
d_gene: .; v_gene: TRBV7-7; j_gene: TRBJ1-5; abundance: once; CDR3nt: TGTGCTAGCAGCTTAGCGACAGATCAGCCCCAGCATTTT; CDR3aa: CASSLATDQPQHF
d_gene: TRBD1; v_gene: TRBV15; j_gene: TRBJ1-6; abundance: .; CDR3nt: TGTGCCACCAGCAGGACAGGGGCCCATACTAATTCACCCCTCCACTTT; CDR3aa: CATSRTGAHTNSPLHF
d_gene: .; v_gene: TRBV5-1; j_gene: TRBJ1-2; abundance: .; CDR3nt: TGCGCCAGCAGCTTGGAAGGGGCAACGAGGGGGGGCTACACCTTC; CDR3aa: CASSLEGATRGGYTF
d_gene: TRBD1; v_gene: TRBV2; j_gene: TRBJ1-5; abundance: .; CDR3nt: TGTGCCAGCAGTGGGGACAGGGGGAGCAATCAGCCCCAGCATTTT; CDR3aa: CASSGDRGSNQPQHF
d_gene: TRBD2; v_gene: TRBV4-3; j_gene: TRBJ2-3; abundance: .; CDR3nt: TGCGCCAGCAGCCAAGCGGGGGGTGGATCAGATACGCAGTATTTT; CDR3aa: CASSQAGGGSDTQYF
d_gene: TRBD2; v_gene: TRBV10-2; j_gene: TRBJ2-1; abundance: .; CDR3nt: TGCGCCAGCAGCGAGCGGGGGGGCAATGAGCAGTTCTTC; CDR3aa: CASSERGGNEQFF
d_gene: TRBD1; v_gene: TRBV5-1; j_gene: TRBJ1-4; abundance: .; CDR3nt: TGCGCCAGCAGCTCCGGCCGAGGGGGCGAAGAAAAACTGTTTTTT; CDR3aa: CASSSGRGGEEKLFF
d_gene: TRBD1; v_gene: TRBV6-1; j_gene: TRBJ1-1; abundance: once; CDR3nt: TGTGCCAGCAGCGCTGTACAGGGGGCGGATGCTTTCTTT; CDR3aa: CASSAVQGADAFF
d_gene: .; v_gene: TRBV7-9; j_gene: TRBJ2-1; abundance: .; CDR3nt: TGTGCCAGCAGCCTTCTATTGGGCCCTAATGAGCAGTTCTTC; CDR3aa: CASSLLLGPNEQFF
d_gene: .; v_gene: TRBV2; j_gene: TRBJ1-6; abundance: .; CDR3nt: TGTGCCAGCAGTGAAGAGGGGGACGGCAATTCACCCCTCCACTTT; CDR3aa: CASSEEGDGNSPLHF
d_gene: .; v_gene: TRBV5-4; j_gene: TRBJ2-4; abundance: .; CDR3nt: TGTGCCAGCGGGGCACTAGAGAGTAACATTCAGTACTTC; CDR3aa: CASGALESNIQYF
d_gene: .; v_gene: TRBV7-3; j_gene: TRBJ2-7; abundance: .; CDR3nt: TGTGCCAGCAGTCAGTCCACACAGGCACTCTCCTACGAGCAGTACTTC; CDR3aa: CASSQSTQALSYEQYF
d_gene: .; v_gene: TRBV4-3; j_gene: TRBJ1-2; abundance: .; CDR3nt: TGCGCCAGCAGCCAAGATAAATTTACAGGGATGACTATCGGCTACACCTTC; CDR3aa: CASSQDKFTGMTIGYTF
d_gene: TRBD1; v_gene: TRBV11-2; j_gene: TRBJ1-2; abundance: .; CDR3nt: TGTGCCAGCAGCTTACCCAAGGGGGCATTAACTGTTGGCTACACCTTC; CDR3aa: CASSLPKGALTVGYTF
d_gene: .; v_gene: TRBV7-8; j_gene: TRBJ2-3; abundance: .; CDR3nt: TGTGCCAGCAGCTTAGTACTTACTGCAGATACGCAGTATTTT; CDR3aa: CASSLVLTADTQYF
d_gene: .; v_gene: TRBV28; j_gene: TRBJ1-1; abundance: .; CDR3nt: TGTGCCAGCAGTTTACTCAGCACTGAAGCTTTCTTT; CDR3aa: CASSLLSTEAFF
d_gene: .; v_gene: TRBV7-2; j_gene: TRBJ1-6; abundance: .; CDR3nt: TGTGCCAGCAGCTTAACCGGGACCCAATTCAGCTCCTATAATTCACCCCTCCACTTT; CDR3aa: CASSLTGTQFSSYNSPLHF
d_gene: TRBD1; v_gene: TRBV9; j_gene: TRBJ1-2; abundance: .; CDR3nt: TGTGCCAGCACCCCCTTTGAGGGAAGAACGGACAGGGGCAACTATGGCTACACCTTC; CDR3aa: CASTPFEGRTDRGNYGYTF
d_gene: TRBD1; v_gene: TRBV5-1; j_gene: TRBJ2-7; abundance: .; CDR3nt: TGCGCCAGCAGCTTCGGGACAGTATACGAGCAGTACTTC; CDR3aa: CASSFGTVYEQYF